This T cell receptor (beta chain) was captured by sequencing in a study of graft-versus-host responses after intestinal transplantation. Study overall: Recipients across the board were started on anti-thymocyte globulin induction, then kept on tacrolimus and steroids for 2 to 4 years. Study findings and constraints: Analysis identified GvH clones in recipient marrow, with some appearing first in ileum or blood.

Per the germline V gene, CDR1 is SGDLS and CDR2 is YYNGEE. The length of the CDR3 is 16 residues. V dropped 0 bases and J dropped 8 bases, with 18 bases sitting between them. Profiled with immunoSEQ multiplex PCR; TCRdb holds only in-frame clones, not every one. The table lists about 99,000 clones, more than 85% of them singletons. In regard to this clone: Its antigen is not known.

This receptor was obtained from a human donor who received an intestinal transplant. This specimen was unstimulated CD8+ T cells sorted from spleen or lymph node cells, taken before intestinal transplant. The V call is TRBV9, the J call TRBJ1-3; a possible D gene is TRBD1 (5 bases). The CDR3 DNA sequence: TGTGCCAGCAGCGTAGTCCCCGGGGCCCCTGGGGACACCATATATTTT. Its translation is CASSVVPGAPGDTIYF.